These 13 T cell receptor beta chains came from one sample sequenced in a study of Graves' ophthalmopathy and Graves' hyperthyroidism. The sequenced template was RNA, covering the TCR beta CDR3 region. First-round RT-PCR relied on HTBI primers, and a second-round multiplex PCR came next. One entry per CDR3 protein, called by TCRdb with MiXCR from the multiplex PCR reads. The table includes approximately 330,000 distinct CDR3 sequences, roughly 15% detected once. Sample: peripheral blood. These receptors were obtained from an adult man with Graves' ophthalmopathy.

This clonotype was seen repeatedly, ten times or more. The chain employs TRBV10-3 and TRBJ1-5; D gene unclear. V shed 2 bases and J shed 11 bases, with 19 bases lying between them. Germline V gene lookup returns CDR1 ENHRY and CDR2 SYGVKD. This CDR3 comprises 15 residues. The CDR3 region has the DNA TGTGCCATCAGTGAGAAACTTGCAGACCGCGGTTCCCAGCATTTT. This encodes CAISEKLADRGSQHF.

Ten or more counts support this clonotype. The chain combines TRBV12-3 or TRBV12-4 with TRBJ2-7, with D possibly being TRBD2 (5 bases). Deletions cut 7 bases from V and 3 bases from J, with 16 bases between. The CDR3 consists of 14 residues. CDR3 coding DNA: TGTGCCAGCACCAAGAGGGCAGGAGTCTACGAGCAGTACTTC. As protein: CASTKRAGVYEQYF.

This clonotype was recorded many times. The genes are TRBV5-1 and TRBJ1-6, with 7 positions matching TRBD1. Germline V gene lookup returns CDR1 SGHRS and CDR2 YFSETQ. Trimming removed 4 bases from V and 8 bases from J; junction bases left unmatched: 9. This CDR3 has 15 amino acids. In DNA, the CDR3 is TGCGCCAGCAGCCCGTCTGGGACAGTCGATTCACCCCTCCACTTT. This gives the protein CASSPSGTVDSPLHF.

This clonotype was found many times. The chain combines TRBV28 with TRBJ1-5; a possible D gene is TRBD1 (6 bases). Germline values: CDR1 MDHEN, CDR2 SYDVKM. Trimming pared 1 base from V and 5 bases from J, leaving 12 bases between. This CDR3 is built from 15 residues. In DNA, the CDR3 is TGTGCCAGCAGTTTATACAGGGCAGCACATCAGCCCCAGCATTTT. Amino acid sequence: CASSLYRAAHQPQHF.

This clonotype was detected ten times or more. This CDR3 is CASSQPKFISGNTIYF. The CDR3 DNA reads as TGTGCCAGCAGCCAGCCCAAATTTATCTCTGGAAACACCATATATTTT. The rearrangement links TRBV14 to TRBJ1-3; no clear D gene. Trimming took off 3 bases at V and 0 bases at J, with 12 bases between the two ends. CDR1 and CDR2 (germline): SGHDN, FVKESK. CDR3 length: 16 amino acids.

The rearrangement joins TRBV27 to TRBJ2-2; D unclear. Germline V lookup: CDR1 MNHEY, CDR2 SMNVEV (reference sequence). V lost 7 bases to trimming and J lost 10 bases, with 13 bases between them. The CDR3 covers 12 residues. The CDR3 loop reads CASILPREELFF. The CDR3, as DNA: TGTGCCAGCATCCTTCCTCGAGAGGAGCTGTTTTTT.

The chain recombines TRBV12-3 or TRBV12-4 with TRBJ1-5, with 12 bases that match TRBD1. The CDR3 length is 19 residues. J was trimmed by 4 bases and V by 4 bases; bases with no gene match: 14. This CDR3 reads CASSSPGTGGIIGNQPQHF. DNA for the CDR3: TGTGCCAGCAGTTCCCCAGGGACAGGGGGCATTATCGGTAATCAGCCCCAGCATTTT.

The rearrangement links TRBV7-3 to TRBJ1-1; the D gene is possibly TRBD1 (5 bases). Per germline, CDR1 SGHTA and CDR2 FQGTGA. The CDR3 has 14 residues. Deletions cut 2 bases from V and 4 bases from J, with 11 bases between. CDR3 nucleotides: TGTGCCAGCAGCTTATCAGGGAACCCCACTGAAGCTTTCTTT. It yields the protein CASSLSGNPTEAFF.

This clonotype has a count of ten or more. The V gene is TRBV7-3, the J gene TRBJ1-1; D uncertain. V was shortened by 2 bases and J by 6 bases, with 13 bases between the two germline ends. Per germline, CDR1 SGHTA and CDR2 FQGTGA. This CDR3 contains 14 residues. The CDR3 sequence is CASSLGDNLSEAFF. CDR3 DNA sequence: TGTGCCAGCAGCTTAGGAGACAATCTCTCTGAAGCTTTCTTT.

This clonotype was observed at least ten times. CDR3 residues: CATSRDLGQGHIYGYTF. For the CDR3, the DNA is TGTGCCACCAGCAGAGATCTGGGACAGGGGCACATCTATGGCTACACCTTC. The V and J genes are TRBV15 and TRBJ1-2, with 10 nucleotides matching TRBD1. Unmatched junction bases numbered 8, after V lost 0 bases and J lost 4 bases. CDR1 and CDR2 (germline): LNHNV, YYDKDF (reference sequence). The CDR3 runs to 17 residues.

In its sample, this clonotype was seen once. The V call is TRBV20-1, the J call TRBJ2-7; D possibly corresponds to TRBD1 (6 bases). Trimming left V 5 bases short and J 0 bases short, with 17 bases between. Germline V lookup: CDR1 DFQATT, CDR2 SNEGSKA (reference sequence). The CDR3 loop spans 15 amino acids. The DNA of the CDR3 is TGCAGTGCTTCTCCCGGGACACTAAGCTCCTACGAGCAGTACTTC. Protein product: CSASPGTLSSYEQYF.

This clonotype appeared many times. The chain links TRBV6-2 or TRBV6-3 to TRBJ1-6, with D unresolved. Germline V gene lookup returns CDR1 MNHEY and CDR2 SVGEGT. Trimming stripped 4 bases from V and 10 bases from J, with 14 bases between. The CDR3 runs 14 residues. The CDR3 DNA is TGTGCCAGCAGTTTGAACAAAGGCGAATCACCCCTCCACTTT. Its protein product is CASSLNKGESPLHF.

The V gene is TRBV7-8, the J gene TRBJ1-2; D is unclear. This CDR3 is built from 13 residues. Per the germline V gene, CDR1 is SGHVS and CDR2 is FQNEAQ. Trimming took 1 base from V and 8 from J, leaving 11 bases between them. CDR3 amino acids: CASSLVVLGGYTF. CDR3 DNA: TGTGCCAGCAGCTTAGTAGTACTGGGGGGCTACACCTTC.